This entry lists 12 T cell receptor beta chains sequenced from one sample in a study of blood T cell repertoires in COVID-19. Data came from immunoSEQ multiplex PCR; TCRdb stores just in-frame clones and leaves some out. Of approximately 250,000 clones listed, approximately 86% are singletons. The sample consisted of peripheral blood. All receptors come from a man aged 18 to 29 with active or convalescent COVID-19.

This clone was seen only once. In nucleotides, the CDR3 is TGCGCCAGCAGCTTGGTACCGGGACATACCGAAAAACTGTTTTTT. Its translation: CASSLVPGHTEKLFF. The chain has TRBV5-1 and TRBJ1-4, with D possibly TRBD1 on 6 matching bases. Germline loops: CDR1 SGHRS, CDR2 YFSETQ. The CDR3 is 15 residues long. V was pared by 0 bases and J by 8 bases, with 14 bases between.

The chain is built from TRBV11-3 and TRBJ2-7; D not resolved. The V and J ends lost 5 bases and 0 bases respectively, with 5 bases between them. The CDR3 sequence is 12 residues long. The germline CDR1 and CDR2 sequences are SGHNT and YENEEA. The CDR3 spells CASSVNSYEQYF. The CDR3 DNA reads TGTGCCAGCAGCGTCAACTCCTACGAGCAGTACTTC.

The V gene is TRBV5-6, the J gene TRBJ1-2; 7 bases are a match to TRBD1. This CDR3 has 14 residues. The V and J ends lost 4 bases and 0 bases, in that order; junction bases with no gene match: 3. Germline assignment: CDR1 SGHDT and CDR2 YYEEEE. CDR3: CASSLGTANYGYTF. In DNA, the CDR3 is TGTGCCAGCAGCCTTGGGACAGCTAACTATGGCTACACCTTC.

This chain uses TRBV7-2 with TRBJ2-3, with 9 bases lining up with TRBD2. This CDR3 is 14 amino acids long. The germline V gene encodes CDR1 SGHTA and CDR2 FQGNSA. The ends lost 4 bases at V and 5 bases at J; junction bases unmatched: 4. CDR3 sequence (DNA): TGTGCCAGCAGCTATAGCGGGAGCGGAGATACGCAGTATTTT. It encodes CASSYSGSGDTQYF.

Only one count was recorded for this clone. The chain uses TRBV18 and TRBJ1-2; 7 positions match TRBD1. V was clipped by 6 bases and J by 2 bases; unmatched bases: 9. The germline V gene encodes CDR1 KGHSH and CDR2 LQKENI. The CDR3 runs 15 residues. The DNA for the CDR3 is TGTGCCAGCTCTGCCTCCCGGGACAGCAACTATGGCTACACCTTC. Protein sequence: CASSASRDSNYGYTF.

In its sample, this clone was seen once. The genes are TRBV11-1 and TRBJ2-5, with D perhaps TRBD1 (6 bases). Germline CDR1 SGHAT, CDR2 FQDESV (reference sequence). V lost 5 bases, J lost 4 bases, and 17 bases lay in between. There are 15 residues in the CDR3. The chain's CDR3 is CASSAPGGAGETQYF. CDR3 in DNA: TGTGCCAGCAGCGCCCCTGGGGGCGCGGGAGAGACCCAGTACTTC.

This clone appeared once. Here the CDR3 reads CASSVGLRSGAGDEQFF. CDR3 in DNA: TGTGCCAGCAGCGTAGGGTTACGTAGCGGGGCTGGAGATGAGCAGTTCTTC. The V gene is TRBV9, the J gene TRBJ2-1; 8 positions agree with TRBD2. Germline V CDR1 and CDR2: SGDLS, YYNGEE. The V and J ends lost 0 bases and 8 bases, in that order; junction bases with no gene match: 13. The CDR3 has 17 residues.

The chain uses TRBV19 and TRBJ2-5; D not resolved. V dropped 3 bases and J dropped 3 bases, with 11 bases sitting between them. The CDR3 contains 14 residues. Germline loops: CDR1 LNHDA, CDR2 SQIVND (reference sequence). CDR3 protein: CASSMTSGKETQYF. The CDR3 DNA reads TGTGCCAGTAGTATGACATCCGGAAAAGAGACCCAGTACTTC. The full variable domain, with the rest looked up from reference TRBV19 and TRBJ2-5, is DGGITQSPKYLFRKEGQNVTLSCEQNLNHDAMYWYRQDPGQGLRLIYYSQIVNDFQKGDIAEGYSVSREKKESFPLTVTSAQKNPTAFYLCASSMTSGKETQYFGPGTRLLVL.

In regard to this clone: Within the sample, other DNA sequences also encode this same CDR3. This sequence joins TRBV18 and TRBJ2-2, with 9 nucleotides matching TRBD1. The V and J ends lost 3 bases and 1 base, in that order; junction bases with no gene match: 3. The CDR3 has 16 amino acids. Per the germline V gene, CDR1 is KGHSH and CDR2 is LQKENI. CDR3 in amino acids: CASSPPGQGNTGELFF. CDR3 coding DNA: TGTGCCAGCTCACCGCCGGGACAGGGGAACACCGGGGAGCTGTTTTTT.

V is TRBV19 and J is TRBJ2-5, with 7 bases aligning to TRBD1. Germline loops: CDR1 LNHDA, CDR2 SQIVND (reference sequence). J was trimmed by 5 bases and V by 9 bases; bases with no gene match: 9. CDR3 length equals 13 residues. CDR3 region: CASHRGPGETQYF. DNA for the CDR3: TGTGCCAGCCACAGGGGCCCCGGCGAGACCCAGTACTTC.

The V and J genes are TRBV19 and TRBJ1-2; 12 positions match TRBD1. The length of the CDR3 is 17 residues. Germline V gives CDR1 LNHDA, CDR2 SQIVND (reference sequence). Trimming removed 1 base from V and 7 bases from J; junction bases left unmatched: 10. CDR3: CASSIGGQGAKNRGYTF. The CDR3, as DNA: TGTGCCAGTAGTATAGGGGGACAGGGGGCGAAAAATCGTGGCTACACCTTC.

The chain links TRBV20-1 to TRBJ2-2; D is possibly TRBD2 (6 bases). Trimming left V 4 bases short and J 0 bases short, with 12 bases between. The CDR3 length is 15 residues. Germline V gene data show CDR1 as DFQATT and CDR2 as SNEGSKA (reference sequence). This chain's CDR3 is CSATEGGANTGELFF. CDR3 DNA sequence: TGCAGTGCTACTGAGGGCGGGGCGAACACCGGGGAGCTGTTTTTT.